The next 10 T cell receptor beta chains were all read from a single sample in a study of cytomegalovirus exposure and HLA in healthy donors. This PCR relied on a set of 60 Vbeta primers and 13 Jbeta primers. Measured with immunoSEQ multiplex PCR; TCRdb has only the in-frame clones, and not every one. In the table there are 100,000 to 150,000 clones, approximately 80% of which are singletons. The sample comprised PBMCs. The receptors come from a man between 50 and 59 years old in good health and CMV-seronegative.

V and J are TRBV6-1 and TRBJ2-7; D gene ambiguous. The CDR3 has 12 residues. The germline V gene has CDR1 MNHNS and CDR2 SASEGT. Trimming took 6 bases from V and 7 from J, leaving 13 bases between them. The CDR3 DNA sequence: TGTGCCAGCAGCCCGACACCTGAAGAGCAGTACGTC. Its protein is CASSPTPEEQYV.

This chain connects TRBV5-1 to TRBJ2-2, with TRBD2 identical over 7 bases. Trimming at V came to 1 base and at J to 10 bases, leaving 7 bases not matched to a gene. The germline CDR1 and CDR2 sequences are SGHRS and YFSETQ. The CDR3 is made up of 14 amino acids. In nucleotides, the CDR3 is TGCGCCAGCAGCTTGCGGGGGACTACTACGGAGCTGTTTTTT. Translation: CASSLRGTTTELFF.

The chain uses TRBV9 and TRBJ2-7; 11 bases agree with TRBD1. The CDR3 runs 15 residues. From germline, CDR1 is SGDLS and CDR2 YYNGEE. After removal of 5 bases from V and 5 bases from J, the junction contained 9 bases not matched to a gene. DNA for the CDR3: TGTGCCAGCAGTCTGAAAGGACAGGGGGCTGACGAGCAGTACTTC. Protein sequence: CASSLKGQGADEQYF.

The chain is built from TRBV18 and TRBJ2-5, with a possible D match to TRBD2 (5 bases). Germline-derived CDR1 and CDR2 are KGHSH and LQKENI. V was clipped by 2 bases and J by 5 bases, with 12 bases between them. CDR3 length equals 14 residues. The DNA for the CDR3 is TGTGCCAGCTCACCAGCAGGTGGGGAGGAGACCCAGTACTTC. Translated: CASSPAGGEETQYF. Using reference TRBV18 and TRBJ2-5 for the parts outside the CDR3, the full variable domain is NAGVMQNPRHLVRRRGQEARLRCSPMKGHSHVYWYRQLPEEGLKFMVYLQKENIIDESGMPKERFSAEFPKEGPSILRIQQVVRGDSAAYFCASSPAGGEETQYFGPGTRLLVL.

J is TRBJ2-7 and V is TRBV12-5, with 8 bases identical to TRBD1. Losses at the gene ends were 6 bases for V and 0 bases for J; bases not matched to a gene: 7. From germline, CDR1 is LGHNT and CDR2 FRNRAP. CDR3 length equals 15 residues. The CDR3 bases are TGTGCTAGTGGGACGACAGGGGTTTACTCCTACGAGCAGTACGTC. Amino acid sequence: CASGTTGVYSYEQYV.

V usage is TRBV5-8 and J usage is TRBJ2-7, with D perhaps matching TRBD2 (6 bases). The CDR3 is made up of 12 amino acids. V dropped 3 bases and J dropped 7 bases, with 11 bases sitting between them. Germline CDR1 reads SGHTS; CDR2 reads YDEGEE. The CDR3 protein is CASSWGEMEQYF. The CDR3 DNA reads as TGTGCCAGCAGCTGGGGGGAGATGGAGCAGTACTTC.

The CDR3 is CASSLGVDRRTYEQYV. CDR3 bases: TGTGCCAGCAGCTTAGGTGTGGACAGACGGACCTACGAGCAGTACGTC. The chain carries TRBV7-2 and TRBJ2-7, with D perhaps matching TRBD1 (6 bases). CDR1 and CDR2 (germline): SGHTA, FQGNSA. Trimming took off 1 base at V and 2 bases at J, with 15 bases between the two ends. The CDR3 runs to 16 residues.

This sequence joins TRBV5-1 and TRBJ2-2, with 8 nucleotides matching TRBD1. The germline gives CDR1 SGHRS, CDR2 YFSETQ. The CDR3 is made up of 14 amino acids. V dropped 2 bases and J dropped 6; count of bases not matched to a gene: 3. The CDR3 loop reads CASSFLQGAGELFF. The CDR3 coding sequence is TGCGCCAGCAGCTTCCTACAGGGGGCCGGGGAGCTGTTTTTT.

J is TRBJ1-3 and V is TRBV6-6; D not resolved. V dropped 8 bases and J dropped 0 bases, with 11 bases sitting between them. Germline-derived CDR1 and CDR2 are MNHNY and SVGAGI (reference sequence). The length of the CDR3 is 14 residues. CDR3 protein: CASATPLSGNTIYF. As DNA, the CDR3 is TGTGCCAGCGCCACCCCACTCTCTGGAAACACCATATATTTT.

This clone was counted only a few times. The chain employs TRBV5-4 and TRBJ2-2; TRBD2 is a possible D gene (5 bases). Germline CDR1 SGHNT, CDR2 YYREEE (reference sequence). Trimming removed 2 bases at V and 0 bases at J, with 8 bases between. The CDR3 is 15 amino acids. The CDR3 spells CASSFGNPNTGELFF. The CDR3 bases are TGTGCCAGCAGCTTCGGGAATCCGAACACCGGGGAGCTGTTTTTT.